Presented here are 29 T cell receptor beta chains from one specimen sequenced in a study of T-cell memory formation after mild COVID-19. TCRdb reprocessed the 5' RACE reads via MiXCR and lists one record per CDR3 protein. The profile shows roughly 400,000 distinct CDR3 sequences, 15% to 20% of them singletons. Specimen: PBMCs or a T cell subset sorted from them (not recorded which). Receptor source: a man in his late teens or twenties who had mild COVID-19 (a few samples of this study predate the infection). Cell type and time point are not known.

The chain carries TRBV10-2 and TRBJ2-7, with D hard to call. Germline CDR1 reads WSHSY; CDR2 reads SAAADI. Trimming removed 0 bases from V and 3 bases from J, with 15 bases in between. The CDR3 is made up of 16 amino acids. The CDR3 DNA reads as TGCGCCAGCAGTGAGTCATGGATGGGCAGAGGCTACGAGCAGTACTTC. It codes for CASSESWMGRGYEQYF.

This clonotype turned up a few times. The chain is built from TRBV12-3 or TRBV12-4 and TRBJ1-4, with D tentatively TRBD1 (6 bases). This CDR3 region has 15 residues. The ends were cut back, 6 bases at V and 7 bases at J, with 18 bases in the middle. The chain's CDR3 is CASSRGAGAGEKLFF. DNA for the CDR3: TGTGCCAGCAGCCGCGGGGCAGGGGCAGGTGAAAAACTGTTTTTT.

The chain carries TRBV20-1 and TRBJ2-1, with D maybe TRBD2 (5 bases). This CDR3 comprises 12 residues. Trimming left V 4 bases short and J 10 bases short, with 14 bases between. Germline CDR1 is DFQATT and CDR2 is SNEGSKA (reference sequence). The DNA of the CDR3 is TGCAGTGCTACCAGCGGTGGGAGCGAGCAGTTCTTC. Translation: CSATSGGSEQFF.

Details on this clonotype: The junction departs from germline at one end; a sequencing error may be responsible. The gene calls are TRBV11-2 and TRBJ2-3; the D gene is possibly TRBD2 (6 bases). This CDR3 contains 13 residues. Germline lookup yields CDR1 SGHAT and CDR2 FQNNGV. CDR3 loop: CASSLGIGTFITF. In DNA form, the CDR3 reads TGTGCCAGCAGCTTAGGTATCGGGACTTTTATCACTTTT. Full variable domain (missing parts from reference TRBV11-2 and TRBJ2-3): EAGVAQSPRYKIIEKRQSVAFWCNPISGHATLYWYQQILGQGPKLLIQFQNNGVVDDSQLPKDRFSAERLKGVDSTLKIQPAKLEDSAVYLCASSLGIGTFITFGPGTRLTVL.

The V call is TRBV7-3, the J call TRBJ2-7, with D possibly matching TRBD2 (6 bases). V lost 5 bases and J lost 5, with 10 bases in between. The CDR3 runs 12 residues. Germline V gene data show CDR1 as SGHTA and CDR2 as FQGTGA. Here the CDR3 reads CASSTSFDEQYV. The DNA for the CDR3 is TGTGCCAGCAGCACTAGCTTCGACGAGCAGTACGTC.

The CDR3: CASSSGDAGQPQHF. Here the CDR3 DNA reads TGTGCCAGCAGCTCAGGGGATGCGGGTCAGCCCCAGCATTTT. The chain links TRBV6-2 or TRBV6-3 to TRBJ1-5; a possible D gene is TRBD1 (6 bases). V was pared by 6 bases and J by 6 bases, with 15 bases between. Per the germline V gene, CDR1 is MNHEY and CDR2 is SVGEGT. This CDR3 has 14 amino acids.

This clonotype was counted only a few times. This chain uses TRBV19 with TRBJ2-1, with 7 positions matching TRBD2. The CDR3 totals 16 residues. The germline CDR1 and CDR2 sequences are LNHDA and SQIVND (reference sequence). With 0 bases clipped from V and 1 base from J, the junction kept 3 bases outside the gene matches. The CDR3 is CASSIETSRSYNEQFF. The DNA of the CDR3 is TGTGCCAGTAGTATAGAGACTAGCAGATCCTACAATGAGCAGTTCTTC.

This clonotype occurred a few times. The chain has TRBV28 and TRBJ2-7; D is undetermined. V was cut by 4 bases and J by 12 bases, with 19 bases left in between. The length of the CDR3 is 13 residues. From germline, CDR1 is MDHEN and CDR2 SYDVKM. CDR3 bases: TGTGCCAGCAGTTCACGGGTCCTAGGAAGACTGTACGTC. Translating it yields CASSSRVLGRLYV.

This chain links TRBV12-3 or TRBV12-4 with TRBJ2-7; no clear D. This CDR3 region has 13 residues. Trimming cost V 1 base and J 1 base, with 5 bases left between them. This chain's CDR3 is CASSLGISYEQYF. CDR3 bases: TGTGCCAGCAGTTTAGGGATTTCCTACGAGCAGTACTTC.

V and J are TRBV7-2 and TRBJ2-1; D not resolved. The CDR3 totals 14 residues. CDR1 and CDR2 (germline): SGHTA, FQGNSA. V was trimmed by 2 bases and J by 5 bases, leaving 10 bases between them. CDR3 in DNA: TGTGCCAGCAGCTTAAGTCAGGTCAACAATGAGCAGTTCTTC. Its protein product is CASSLSQVNNEQFF. The whole variable domain, remainder taken from reference TRBV7-2 and TRBJ2-1, is GAGVSQSPSNKVTEKGKDVELRCDPISGHTALYWYRQSLGQGLEFLIYFQGNSAPDKSGLPSDRFSAERTGGSVSTLTIQRTQQEDSAVYLCASSLSQVNNEQFFGPGTRLTVL.

This clonotype has ten or more counts. The CDR3 coding sequence is TGTGCCAGCAGCTCTTTGACGGACAAAGACAATGAGCAGTTCTTC. Translated: CASSSLTDKDNEQFF. This chain uses TRBV7-9 with TRBJ2-1, with D possibly matching TRBD1 (5 bases). The CDR3 has 15 amino acids. Germline-derived CDR1 and CDR2 are SEHNR and FQNEAQ (reference sequence). V shed 4 bases and J shed 5 bases, with 15 bases lying between them.

The chain couples TRBV18 to TRBJ1-1; a weak D match, TRBD1 (6 bases). The V end lost 2 bases, the J end lost 1 base, and 11 bases lay between the germline ends. Germline lookup yields CDR1 KGHSH and CDR2 LQKENI. The CDR3 length is 15 residues. The CDR3 protein is CASSPAGVKNTEAFF. CDR3 DNA: TGTGCCAGCTCACCAGCAGGGGTGAAGAACACTGAAGCTTTCTTT.

In this sample, this clonotype turned up a few times. V gene TRBV7-9 combines with J gene TRBJ2-2; 10 bases line up with TRBD1. The junction had 7 bases not matched to a gene; V was cut back by 5 bases and J by 4 bases. The CDR3 totals 16 residues. In germline, CDR1 is SEHNR, CDR2 FQNEAQ (reference sequence). CDR3 DNA sequence: TGTGCCAGCAGCGGTACCGGGACAGGGGTCACCGGGGAGCTGTTTTTT. Its protein product is CASSGTGTGVTGELFF. Full variable domain (remainder filled in from reference TRBV7-9 and TRBJ2-2): DTGVSQNPRHKITKRGQNVTFRCDPISEHNRLYWYRQTLGQGPEFLTYFQNEAQLEKSRLLSDRFSAERPKGSFSTLEIQRTEQGDSAMYLCASSGTGTGVTGELFFGEGSRLTVL.

The chain employs TRBV7-3 and TRBJ2-1; a weak D match, TRBD1 (6 bases). CDR3 length: 15 residues. The germline gives CDR1 SGHTA, CDR2 FQGTGA. V was clipped by 3 bases and J by 8 bases, with 17 bases between them. The CDR3 is CASSLGTRHGDEQFF. The DNA of the CDR3 is TGTGCCAGCAGCTTGGGGACAAGGCACGGAGATGAGCAGTTCTTC.

This clonotype was found a few times. The chain combines TRBV21-1 with TRBJ1-2; TRBD1, the D gene given by the table, was not confirmed from the DNA. TRBV21-1 corresponds to a pseudogene. This CDR3 spans 14 amino acids. CDR3 protein: CASSTRQKNPGYTF. As DNA, the CDR3 is TGTGCCAGCAGCACACGACAGAAGAACCCTGGCTACACCTTC.

The rearrangement uses TRBV4-1 and TRBJ2-5; 8 bases fit TRBD1. This CDR3 comprises 16 residues. CDR1 MGHRA and CDR2 YSYEKL come from the germline V gene. The V segment lost 2 bases and the J segment 1 base; nucleotides outside the gene matches: 6. In DNA, the CDR3 is TGCGCCAGCAGCCAAAAGAGGACAGGGACCCAAGAGACCCAGTACTTC. Its translation is CASSQKRTGTQETQYF.

The V gene is TRBV12-3 or TRBV12-4, the J gene TRBJ2-3, with D possibly being TRBD2 (6 bases). This CDR3 has 15 amino acids. Trimming removed 3 bases from V and 2 bases from J, with 12 bases in between. CDR3 amino acids: CASSFGGMDTDTQYF. CDR3 coding DNA: TGTGCCAGCAGTTTTGGGGGGATGGACACAGATACGCAGTATTTT.

This clonotype was seen a handful of times. This chain connects TRBV7-3 to TRBJ1-6; D possibly corresponds to TRBD1 (5 bases). V was cut by 5 bases and J by 8 bases, with 13 bases left in between. This CDR3 contains 14 residues. Looked up from germline, CDR1 is SGHTA and CDR2 is FQGTGA. CDR3 DNA: TGTGCCAGCAGCCCCGGGGGGTTGTATTCACCCCTCCACTTT. This sequence encodes CASSPGGLYSPLHF.

This clonotype was picked up many times. V and J are TRBV5-1 and TRBJ2-7; D may be TRBD1 (6 bases). V was cut by 0 bases and J by 4 bases, with 17 bases left in between. The germline V gene encodes CDR1 SGHRS and CDR2 YFSETQ. This CDR3 contains 16 residues. This chain's CDR3 is CASSLAYPGHAYEQYV. As DNA, the CDR3 is TGCGCCAGCAGCTTGGCCTATCCGGGACATGCTTACGAGCAGTACGTC.

This clonotype showed up just a few times. In DNA form, the CDR3 reads TGTGCCAGCAGCCCAGGGGTAGTGGCAGGGGGCGAAAAACTGTTTTTT. Amino acids: CASSPGVVAGGEKLFF. V and J are TRBV7-2 and TRBJ1-4, with 8 bases fitting TRBD1. CDR3 size: 16 residues. CDR1 is SGHTA and CDR2 is FQGNSA in the germline V gene. V was pared by 5 bases and J by 8 bases, with 13 bases of the junction left unmatched.

This clonotype was detected ten times or more. The rearrangement joins TRBV28 to TRBJ2-5; D may be TRBD1 or TRBD2 (5 bases each). This CDR3 spans 13 amino acids. The germline V gene has CDR1 MDHEN and CDR2 SYDVKM. V was cut by 5 bases and J by 1 base, with 8 bases left in between. This chain's CDR3 is CASSGTLQETQYF. CDR3 coding DNA: TGTGCCAGCAGTGGGACGCTCCAAGAGACCCAGTACTTC.

This clonotype came up a few times. The chain recombines TRBV11-3 with TRBJ2-2; D unclear. Germline V lookup: CDR1 SGHNT, CDR2 YENEEA. This CDR3 comprises 14 residues. V was cut by 4 bases and J by 6 bases, with 12 bases left in between. The DNA for the CDR3 is TGTGCCAGCAGCTGGACCCTTAAGCCCGGGGAGCTGTTTTTT. It codes for CASSWTLKPGELFF.

The chain links TRBV7-9 to TRBJ1-5, with D possibly matching TRBD1 (5 bases). This CDR3 is built from 15 residues. Trimming cost V 1 base and J 3 bases, with 10 bases left between them. Germline CDR1 is SEHNR and CDR2 is FQNEAQ (reference sequence). CDR3 loop: CASSLGPGFNQPQHF. The CDR3, as DNA: TGTGCCAGCAGCTTAGGTCCAGGGTTCAATCAGCCCCAGCATTTT.

This clonotype was detected a few times. The chain links TRBV5-6 to TRBJ2-5; D unclear. Per germline, CDR1 SGHDT and CDR2 YYEEEE. Trimming cost V 3 bases and J 1 base, with 13 bases left between them. The CDR3 spans 15 residues. The CDR3 sequence is CASSYYNRAQETQYF. In nucleotides, the CDR3 is TGTGCCAGCAGCTATTACAACAGAGCCCAAGAGACCCAGTACTTC.

The gene calls are TRBV7-2 and TRBJ2-7; D not resolved. The germline CDR1 and CDR2 sequences are SGHTA and FQGNSA. The V and J ends lost 2 bases and 4 bases respectively, with 6 bases between them. The CDR3 runs 12 residues. Written as DNA, the CDR3 is TGTGCCAGCAGCTTAAACCCATACGAGCAGTACTTC. Translating gives CASSLNPYEQYF.

This chain uses TRBV6-5 with TRBJ2-7; 8 bases are a match to TRBD1. CDR3 length equals 13 residues. Germline V gene lookup returns CDR1 MNHEY and CDR2 SVGAGI. J gave up 8 bases and V 6 bases, and 9 bases lay outside the gene matches. The CDR3 reads CASSQRQGLKQYF. DNA for the CDR3: TGTGCCAGCAGCCAGAGACAGGGGCTTAAGCAGTACTTC.

This chain uses TRBV19 with TRBJ2-1; D is ambiguous. The CDR3 sequence is 13 residues long. Trimming left V 1 base short and J 10 bases short, with 11 bases between. Germline CDR1 is LNHDA and CDR2 is SQIVND (reference sequence). CDR3 bases: TGTGCCAGTAGTATAGGCTACGTGGGCGAGCAGTTCTTC. It specifies CASSIGYVGEQFF.

This CDR3 reads CASSWWGQQNTEAFF. As DNA, the CDR3 is TGTGCCAGCAGTTGGTGGGGACAGCAAAACACTGAAGCTTTCTTT. The gene calls are TRBV6-2 or TRBV6-3 and TRBJ1-1, with 7 positions matching TRBD1. Germline values: CDR1 MNHEY, CDR2 SVGEGT. The CDR3 runs to 15 residues. Trimming cost V 4 bases and J 2 bases; bases outside gene matches: 7.

This clonotype appeared a few times. The rearrangement uses TRBV20-1 and TRBJ2-7; 7 positions match TRBD2. The CDR3 runs to 14 residues. The germline V gene has CDR1 DFQATT and CDR2 SNEGSKA (reference sequence). V shed 6 bases, J shed 0 bases, and the junction held 8 bases outside the gene matches. This CDR3 is CSAPAASGSYEQYF. DNA of the CDR3: TGCAGTGCGCCAGCGGCTAGCGGCTCCTACGAGCAGTACTTC.